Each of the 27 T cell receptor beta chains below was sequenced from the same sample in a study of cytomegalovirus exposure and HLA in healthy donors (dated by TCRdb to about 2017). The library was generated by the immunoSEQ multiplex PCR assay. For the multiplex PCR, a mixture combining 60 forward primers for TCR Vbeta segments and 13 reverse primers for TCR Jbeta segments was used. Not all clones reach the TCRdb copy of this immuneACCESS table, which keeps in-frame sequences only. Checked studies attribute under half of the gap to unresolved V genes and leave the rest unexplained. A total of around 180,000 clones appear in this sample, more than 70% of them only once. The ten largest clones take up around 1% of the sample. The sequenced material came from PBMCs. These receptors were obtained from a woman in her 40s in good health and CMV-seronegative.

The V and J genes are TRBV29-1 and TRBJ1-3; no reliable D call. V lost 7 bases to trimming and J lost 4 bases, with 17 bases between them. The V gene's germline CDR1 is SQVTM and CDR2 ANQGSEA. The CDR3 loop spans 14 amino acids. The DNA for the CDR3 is TGCAGCGCCACCTCGACTTTTCCCGGAAACACCATATATTTT. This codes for CSATSTFPGNTIYF.

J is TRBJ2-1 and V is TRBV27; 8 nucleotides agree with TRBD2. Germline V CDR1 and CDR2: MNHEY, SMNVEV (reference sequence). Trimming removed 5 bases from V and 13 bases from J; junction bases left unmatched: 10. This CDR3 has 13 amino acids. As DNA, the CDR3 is TGTGCCAGCAGTCCGAGTTGGGTAGCGGGACAGTTCTTC. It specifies CASSPSWVAGQFF.

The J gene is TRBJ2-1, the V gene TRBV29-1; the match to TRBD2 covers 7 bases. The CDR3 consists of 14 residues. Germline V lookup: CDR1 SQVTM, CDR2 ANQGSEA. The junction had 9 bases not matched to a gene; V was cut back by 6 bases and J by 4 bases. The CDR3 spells CSVHGLGPYNEQFF. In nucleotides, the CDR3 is TGCAGCGTGCACGGACTAGGTCCTTACAATGAGCAGTTCTTC.

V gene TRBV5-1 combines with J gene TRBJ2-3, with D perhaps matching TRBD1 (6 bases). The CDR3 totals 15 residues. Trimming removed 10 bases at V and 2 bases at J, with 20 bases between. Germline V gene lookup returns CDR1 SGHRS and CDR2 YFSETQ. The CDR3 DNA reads TGCGCCGGCACCCTATGGGGGCAGAACACAGATACGCAGTATTTT. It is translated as CAGTLWGQNTDTQYF.

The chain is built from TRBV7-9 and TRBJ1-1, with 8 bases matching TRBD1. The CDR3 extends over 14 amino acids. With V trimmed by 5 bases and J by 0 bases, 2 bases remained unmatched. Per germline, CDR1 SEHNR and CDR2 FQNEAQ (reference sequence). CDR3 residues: CASSPDRVNTEAFF. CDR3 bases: TGTGCCAGCAGCCCGGACAGGGTGAACACTGAAGCTTTCTTT. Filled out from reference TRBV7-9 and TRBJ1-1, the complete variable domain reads DTGVSQNPRHKITKRGQNVTFRCDPISEHNRLYWYRQTLGQGPEFLTYFQNEAQLEKSRLLSDRFSAERPKGSFSTLEIQRTEQGDSAMYLCASSPDRVNTEAFFGQGTRLTVV.

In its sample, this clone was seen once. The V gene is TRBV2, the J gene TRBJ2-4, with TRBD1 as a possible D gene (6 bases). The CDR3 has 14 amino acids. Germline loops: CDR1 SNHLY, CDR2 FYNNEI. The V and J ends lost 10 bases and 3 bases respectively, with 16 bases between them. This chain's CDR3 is CATKQGIDKNIQYF. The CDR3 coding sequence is TGTGCCACAAAACAGGGTATTGACAAAAACATTCAGTACTTC. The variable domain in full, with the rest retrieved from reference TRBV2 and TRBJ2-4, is EPEVTQTPSHQVTQMGQEVILRCVPISNHLYFYWYRQILGQKVEFLVSFYNNEISEKSEIFDDQFSVERPDGSNFTLKIRSTKLEDSAMYFCATKQGIDKNIQYFGAGTRLSVL.

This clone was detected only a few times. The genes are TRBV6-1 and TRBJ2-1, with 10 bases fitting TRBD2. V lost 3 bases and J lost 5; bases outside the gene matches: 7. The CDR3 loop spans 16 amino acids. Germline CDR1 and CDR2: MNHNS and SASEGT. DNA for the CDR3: TGTGCCAGCAGTGATCCAGCGGGAGGGACCCACAATGAGCAGTTCTTC. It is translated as CASSDPAGGTHNEQFF.

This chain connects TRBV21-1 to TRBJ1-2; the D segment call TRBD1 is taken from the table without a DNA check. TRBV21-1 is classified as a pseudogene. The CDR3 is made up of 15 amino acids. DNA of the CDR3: TGTGCCAGCAGTTGCCATCAGGGTGGCGTTTATGGCTACACCTTC. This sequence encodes CASSCHQGGVYGYTF.

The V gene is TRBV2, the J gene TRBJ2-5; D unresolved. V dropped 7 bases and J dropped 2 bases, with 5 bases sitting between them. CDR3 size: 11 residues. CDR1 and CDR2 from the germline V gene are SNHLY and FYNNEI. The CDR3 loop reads CASTRQETQYF. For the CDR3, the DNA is TGTGCCAGCACTAGACAAGAGACCCAGTACTTC.

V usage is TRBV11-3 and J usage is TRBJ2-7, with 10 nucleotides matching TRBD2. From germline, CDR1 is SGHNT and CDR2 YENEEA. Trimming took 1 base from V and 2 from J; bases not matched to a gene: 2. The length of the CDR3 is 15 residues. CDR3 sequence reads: CASSLASGSPYEQYV. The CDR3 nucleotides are TGTGCCAGCAGCTTAGCTAGCGGGAGCCCCTACGAGCAGTACGTC.

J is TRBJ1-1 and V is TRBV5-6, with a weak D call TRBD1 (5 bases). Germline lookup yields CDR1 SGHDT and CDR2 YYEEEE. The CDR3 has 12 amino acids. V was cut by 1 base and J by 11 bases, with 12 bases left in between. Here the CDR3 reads CASSLSGPTAFF. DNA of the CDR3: TGTGCCAGCAGCTTGTCAGGGCCTACGGCTTTCTTT.

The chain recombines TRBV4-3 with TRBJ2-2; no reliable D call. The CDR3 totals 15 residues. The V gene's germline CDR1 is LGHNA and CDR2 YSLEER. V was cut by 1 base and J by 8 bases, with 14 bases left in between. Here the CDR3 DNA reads TGCGCCAGCAGCCAAGTTTTACCCAGCGCTGGGGAGCTGTTTTTT. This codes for CASSQVLPSAGELFF.

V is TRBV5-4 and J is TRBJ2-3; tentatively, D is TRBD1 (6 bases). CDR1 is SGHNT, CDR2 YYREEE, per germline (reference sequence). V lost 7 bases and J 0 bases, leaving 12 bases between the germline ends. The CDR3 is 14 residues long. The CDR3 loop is CASGGGASTDTQYF. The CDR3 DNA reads TGTGCCAGCGGGGGCGGAGCTAGCACAGATACGCAGTATTTT.

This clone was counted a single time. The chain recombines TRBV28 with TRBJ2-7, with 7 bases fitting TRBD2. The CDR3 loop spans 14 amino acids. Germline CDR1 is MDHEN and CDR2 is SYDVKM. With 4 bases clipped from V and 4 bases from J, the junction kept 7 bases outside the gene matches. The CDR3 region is CASSSPSGWYEQYF. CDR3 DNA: TGTGCCAGCAGTTCCCCTAGCGGCTGGTACGAGCAGTACTTC. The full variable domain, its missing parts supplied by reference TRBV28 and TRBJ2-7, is DVKVTQSSRYLVKRTGEKVFLECVQDMDHENMFWYRQDPGLGLRLIYFSYDVKMKEKGDIPEGYSVSREKKERFSLILESASTNQTSMYLCASSSPSGWYEQYFGPGTRLTVT.

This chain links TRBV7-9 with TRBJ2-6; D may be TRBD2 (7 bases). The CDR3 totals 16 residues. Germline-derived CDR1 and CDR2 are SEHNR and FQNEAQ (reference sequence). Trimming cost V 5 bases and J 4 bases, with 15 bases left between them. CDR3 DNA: TGTGCCAGCAGCCTAAGGGGGGGCGCCGGGGCCAACGTCCTGACTTTC. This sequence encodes CASSLRGGAGANVLTF.

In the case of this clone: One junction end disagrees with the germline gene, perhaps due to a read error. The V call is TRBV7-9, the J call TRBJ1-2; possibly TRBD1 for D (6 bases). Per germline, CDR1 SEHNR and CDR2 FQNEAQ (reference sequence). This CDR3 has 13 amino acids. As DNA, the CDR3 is TGTTCCAGCAGCTCCAGGGGCGGCTATGGCTACACCTTC. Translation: CSSSSRGGYGYTF.

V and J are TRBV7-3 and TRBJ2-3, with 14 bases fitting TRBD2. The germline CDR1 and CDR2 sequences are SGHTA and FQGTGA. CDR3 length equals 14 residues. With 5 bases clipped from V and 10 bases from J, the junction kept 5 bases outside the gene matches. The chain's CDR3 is CASSPGTSGSAQYF. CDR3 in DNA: TGTGCCAGCAGCCCCGGGACTAGCGGGAGTGCGCAGTATTTT. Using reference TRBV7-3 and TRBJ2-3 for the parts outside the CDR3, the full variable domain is GAGVSQTPSNKVTEKGKYVELRCDPISGHTALYWYRQSLGQGPEFLIYFQGTGAADDSGLPNDRFFAVRPEGSVSTLKIQRTERGDSAVYLCASSPGTSGSAQYFGPGTRLTVL.

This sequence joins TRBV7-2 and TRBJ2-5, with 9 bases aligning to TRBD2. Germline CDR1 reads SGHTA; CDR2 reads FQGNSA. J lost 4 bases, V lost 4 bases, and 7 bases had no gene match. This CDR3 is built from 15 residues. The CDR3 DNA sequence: TGTGCCAGCAGCTGGGTCTTTAGCGGGAGAGAGACCCAGTACTTC. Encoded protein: CASSWVFSGRETQYF.

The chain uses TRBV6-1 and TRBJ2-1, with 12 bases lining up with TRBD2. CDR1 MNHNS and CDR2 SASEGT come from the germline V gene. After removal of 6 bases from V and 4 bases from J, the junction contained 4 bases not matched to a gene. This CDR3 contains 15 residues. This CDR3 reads CASRPGTSGYNEQFF. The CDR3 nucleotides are TGTGCCAGCAGACCCGGGACTAGCGGGTACAATGAGCAGTTCTTC.

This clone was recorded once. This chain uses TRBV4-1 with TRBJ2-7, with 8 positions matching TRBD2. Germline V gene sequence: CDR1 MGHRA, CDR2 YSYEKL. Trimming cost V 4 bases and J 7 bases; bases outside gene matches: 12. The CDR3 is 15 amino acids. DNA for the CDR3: TGCGCCAGCAGCCGCTCGGGCCTAGCGGGTCAGGAGCAGTACTTC. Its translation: CASSRSGLAGQEQYF.

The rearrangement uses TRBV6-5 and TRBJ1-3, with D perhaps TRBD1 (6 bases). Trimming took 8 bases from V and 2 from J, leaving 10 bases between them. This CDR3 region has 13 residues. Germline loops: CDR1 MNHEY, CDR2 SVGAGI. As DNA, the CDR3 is TGTGCCAGCCGAACAGGGCCTGGAAACACCATATATTTT. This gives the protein CASRTGPGNTIYF.

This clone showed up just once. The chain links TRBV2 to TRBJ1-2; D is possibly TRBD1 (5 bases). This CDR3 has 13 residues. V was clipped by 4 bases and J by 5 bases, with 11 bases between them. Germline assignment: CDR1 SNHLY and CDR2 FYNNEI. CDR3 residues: CASSVAGPYGYTF. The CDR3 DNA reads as TGTGCCAGCAGTGTTGCAGGGCCATATGGCTACACCTTC.

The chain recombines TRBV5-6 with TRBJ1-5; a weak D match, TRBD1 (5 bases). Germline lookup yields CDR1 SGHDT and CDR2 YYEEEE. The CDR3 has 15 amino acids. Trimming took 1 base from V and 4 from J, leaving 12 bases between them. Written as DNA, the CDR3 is TGTGCCAGCAGCTTGAGGGGACTGCGAAATCAGCCCCAGCATTTT. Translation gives CASSLRGLRNQPQHF.

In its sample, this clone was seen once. Written as DNA, the CDR3 is TGTGCCCCTTCCGCGGAGGGCCCCTCCTACAATGAGCAGTTCTTC. This encodes CAPSAEGPSYNEQFF. V gene TRBV19 combines with J gene TRBJ2-1; maybe TRBD2 (6 bases). This CDR3 has 15 amino acids. Between the trimmed V and J ends, which lost 11 bases and 0 bases, there was a span of 17 bases. CDR1 is LNHDA, CDR2 SQIVND, per germline (reference sequence).

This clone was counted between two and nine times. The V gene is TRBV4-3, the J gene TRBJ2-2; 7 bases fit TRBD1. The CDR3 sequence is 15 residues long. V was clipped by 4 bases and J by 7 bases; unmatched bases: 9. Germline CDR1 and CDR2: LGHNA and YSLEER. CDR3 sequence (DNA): TGCGCCAGCAGCCGCTCCGGACAGGCCTACGGGGAGCTGTTTTTT. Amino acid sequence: CASSRSGQAYGELFF.

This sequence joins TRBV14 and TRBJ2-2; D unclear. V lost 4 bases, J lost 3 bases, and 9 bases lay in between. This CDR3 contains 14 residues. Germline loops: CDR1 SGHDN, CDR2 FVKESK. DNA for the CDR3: TGTGCCAGCAGCCTTGACACCTACACCGGGGAGCTGTTTTTT. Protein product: CASSLDTYTGELFF.

The CDR3 DNA reads as TGTGCCAGCAGGTTCACATTGAACACTGAAGCTTTCTTT. It codes for CASRFTLNTEAFF. The V and J genes are TRBV6-1 and TRBJ1-1; D remains unclear. CDR3 length equals 13 residues. Trimming took off 6 bases at V and 0 bases at J, with 8 bases between the two ends. Per the germline V gene, CDR1 is MNHNS and CDR2 is SASEGT.